One T cell receptor beta chain is described in this entry. The antigen is undetermined. Each CDR3 protein gets one entry in TCRdb, which reprocessed the 5' RACE reads and gives no DNA. This repertoire includes about 380,000 distinct CDR3 sequences. This entry comes from a study of T cells expressing NK-cell markers. Findings of the study overall: The study left the HCMV specificity of expanded NKG2C+ T cell clones unresolved. Similarly, these clonotypes led the CD3+CD56-NKG2C+ fraction as well in a few donors. More than 5 donors showed dominant NKG2C+ clonotypes comprising about 1.0-7.5% of their CD8+ T cells.

The CDR3 is made up of 16 amino acids. Germline CDR1 is MNHEY and CDR2 is SVGEGT. This sequence joins TRBV6-2 or TRBV6-3 and TRBJ1-4. This clonotype was obtained from a man between 18 and 69 years old in good health. The material sequenced was blood T cells: a sorted CD56 or NKG2C T cell subset, CD4+ or CD8+ T cells, or bulk PBMC T cells (not recorded which). CDR3 region: CASSFSGWRINEKLFF.